The 17 T cell receptor beta chains presented below share a single source sample, sequenced in a study of T cell responses to AZD1222 COVID-19 vaccine (dated by TCRdb to the early 2020s). The library came from the immunoSEQ multiplex PCR assay. In its TCRdb copy, this immuneACCESS table keeps in-frame sequences only and misses some clones. Where compared with another copy, unresolved V genes explain less than half of these, and the others have no known cause. The sample table records some 81,000 clones; about 86% of these occur just once. The ten biggest clones cover roughly 6% of the sample. This specimen's time point label, per the study, means: about 28 days (+/-7) after the second vaccine dose. The sample in question was peripheral blood, obtained 28 days after the second AZD1222 dose. The receptors stem from an adult who received the AZD1222 COVID-19 vaccine.

The V gene is TRBV28, the J gene TRBJ1-2, with 7 nucleotides matching TRBD1. This CDR3 has 14 amino acids. V dropped 4 bases and J dropped 7; count of bases not matched to a gene: 9. Germline values: CDR1 MDHEN, CDR2 SYDVKM. CDR3 region: CASSSADRLFGYTF. The CDR3 DNA reads TGTGCCAGCAGTTCCGCGGACAGGCTATTTGGCTACACCTTC.

The table lists this clone with a count of one. CDR3 amino acids: CASSYGGGRVYEQYF. The CDR3 coding sequence is TGTGCCAGCAGTTACGGGGGCGGGAGAGTCTACGAGCAGTACTTC. The rearrangement links TRBV6-5 to TRBJ2-7; D possibly corresponds to TRBD2 (7 bases). With 2 bases removed from V and 3 bases from J, the gap between germline ends came to 14 bases. Germline CDR1 MNHEY, CDR2 SVGAGI. CDR3 length equals 15 residues.

V is TRBV7-9 and J is TRBJ2-7, with TRBD2 matching 10 bases. Germline loops: CDR1 SEHNR, CDR2 FQNEAQ (reference sequence). The CDR3 length is 15 residues. Losses at the gene ends were 3 bases for V and 6 bases for J; bases not matched to a gene: 8. The CDR3 spells CASSFLEREGTEQYF. The CDR3 region has the DNA TGTGCCAGCAGCTTCCTGGAGCGGGAGGGGACCGAGCAGTACTTC.

Only a few counts were recorded for this clone. The V and J genes are TRBV9 and TRBJ2-1; D is undetermined. Trimming shortened V by 1 base and J by 8 bases, and 10 bases separated the two germline ends. The CDR3 contains 13 residues. Germline assignment: CDR1 SGDLS and CDR2 YYNGEE. The CDR3 reads CASSVNVGYEQFF. Here the CDR3 DNA reads TGTGCCAGCAGCGTAAACGTAGGGTATGAGCAGTTCTTC.

This chain connects TRBV6-2 or TRBV6-3 to TRBJ1-1; D is perhaps TRBD1 (6 bases). Germline lookup yields CDR1 MNHEY and CDR2 SVGEGT. Trimming stripped 2 bases from V and 10 bases from J, with 17 bases between. This CDR3 spans 14 amino acids. In DNA, the CDR3 is TGTGCCAGCAGTTACGGAGCGGGGGGCGCGGGAGCTTTCTTT. Protein: CASSYGAGGAGAFF.

The CDR3 DNA follows: TGTGCCATCACCGGGACGGCCGTATCCGAAGCTTTCTTT. Protein product: CAITGTAVSEAFF. This chain uses TRBV10-3 with TRBJ1-1; perhaps TRBD1 as D (5 bases). This CDR3 is 13 amino acids long. Germline assignment: CDR1 ENHRY and CDR2 SYGVKD. V gave up 7 bases and J gave up 8 bases, with 17 bases separating them.

The rearrangement links TRBV7-2 to TRBJ2-2; D is perhaps TRBD2 (6 bases). V gave up 1 base and J gave up 6 bases, with 12 bases separating them. Germline values: CDR1 SGHTA, CDR2 FQGNSA. The CDR3 is 15 amino acids. The CDR3 sequence: CASSLDPSAAGELFF. The CDR3 DNA reads TGTGCCAGCAGCTTAGACCCTAGCGCGGCCGGGGAGCTGTTTTTT. The whole variable domain, remainder taken from reference TRBV7-2 and TRBJ2-2, is GAGVSQSPSNKVTEKGKDVELRCDPISGHTALYWYRQSLGQGLEFLIYFQGNSAPDKSGLPSDRFSAERTGGSVSTLTIQRTQQEDSAVYLCASSLDPSAAGELFFGEGSRLTVL.

This clone has only one observation. The chain combines TRBV27 with TRBJ2-3, with 7 bases fitting TRBD2. This CDR3 is 15 amino acids long. V was clipped by 6 bases and J by 0 bases; unmatched bases: 6. Germline-derived CDR1 and CDR2 are MNHEY and SMNVEV (reference sequence). The CDR3 nucleotides are TGTGCCAGCAGCCAAGGGGACTATAGCACAGATACGCAGTATTTT. It is translated as CASSQGDYSTDTQYF.

V gene TRBV5-1 combines with J gene TRBJ1-6, with D unresolved. The CDR3 loop spans 13 amino acids. The germline gives CDR1 SGHRS, CDR2 YFSETQ. Trimming pared 4 bases from V and 7 bases from J, leaving 9 bases between. CDR3 DNA sequence: TGCGCCAGCAGCACCGACACGAATTCACCCCTCCACTTT. This encodes CASSTDTNSPLHF. The variable domain in full, with the rest retrieved from reference TRBV5-1 and TRBJ1-6, is KAGVTQTPRYLIKTRGQQVTLSCSPISGHRSVSWYQQTPGQGLQFLFEYFSETQRNKGNFPGRFSGRQFSNSRSEMNVSTLELGDSALYLCASSTDTNSPLHFGNGTRLTVT.

For this clone: One end of the junction varies from germline; a read error may be responsible. The CDR3 reads CASSLVGTVQETQYF. The DNA of the CDR3 is TGTGCTAGCAGCTTAGTCGGGACGGTTCAAGAGACCCAGTACTTC. This chain uses TRBV7-7 with TRBJ2-5, with D tentatively TRBD1 or TRBD2 (5 bases each). The CDR3 is 15 amino acids. CDR1 and CDR2 (germline): SSHAT, FNYEAQ (reference sequence). The complete variable domain, with remaining parts taken from reference TRBV7-7 and TRBJ2-5, reads GAGVSQSPRYKVTKRGQDVTLRCDPISSHATLYWYQQALGQGPEFLTYFNYEAQPDKSGLPSDRFSAERPEGSISTLTIQRTEQRDSAMYRCASSLVGTVQETQYFGPGTRLLVL.

The chain joins TRBV27 to TRBJ1-1, with no clear D. CDR1 is MNHEY and CDR2 is SMNVEV in the germline V gene (reference sequence). The CDR3 totals 13 residues. V lost 10 bases and J 2 bases, leaving 14 bases between the germline ends. CDR3 sequence: CANPTLTNTEAFF. In DNA, the CDR3 is TGTGCCAATCCGACACTTACCAACACTGAAGCTTTCTTT.

The chain employs TRBV4-1 and TRBJ2-7; D assignment may be TRBD1 or TRBD2 (5 bases each). Germline V gene lookup returns CDR1 MGHRA and CDR2 YSYEKL. Trimming took off 5 bases at V and 0 bases at J, with 20 bases between the two ends. This CDR3 spans 17 amino acids. The CDR3 region has the DNA TGCGCCAGCAGCTTCGTATTGGGGGAGAAACGCTCCTACGAGCAGTACTTC. It is translated as CASSFVLGEKRSYEQYF.

The rearrangement joins TRBV9 to TRBJ2-5; 9 bases fit TRBD1. The CDR3 covers 14 residues. V shed 0 bases, J shed 4 bases, and the junction held 1 base outside the gene matches. The germline gives CDR1 SGDLS, CDR2 YYNGEE. Here the CDR3 DNA reads TGTGCCAGCAGCGTAGGGGGACAGGGAGAGACCCAGTACTTC. As protein: CASSVGGQGETQYF. The full variable domain, rest sourced from reference TRBV9 and TRBJ2-5, is DSGVTQTPKHLITATGQRVTLRCSPRSGDLSVYWYQQSLDQGLQFLIQYYNGEERAKGNILERFSAQQFPDLHSELNLSSLELGDSALYFCASSVGGQGETQYFGPGTRLLVL.

The rearrangement links TRBV10-2 to TRBJ1-2; the match to TRBD1 covers 7 bases. The germline V gene encodes CDR1 WSHSY and CDR2 SAAADI. The CDR3 runs to 16 residues. V lost 10 bases and J lost 6; bases outside the gene matches: 20. The CDR3 here is CATHPLSGTENNGYTF. The CDR3, as DNA: TGCGCCACGCACCCCTTATCCGGGACAGAAAACAATGGCTACACCTTC.

The V and J genes are TRBV6-5 and TRBJ2-7; no reliable D call. Germline assignment: CDR1 MNHEY and CDR2 SVGAGI. V lost 8 bases, J lost 0 bases, and 8 bases lay in between. This CDR3 spans 12 amino acids. The CDR3 here is CASQENSYEQYF. CDR3 nucleotide sequence: TGTGCCAGCCAGGAGAACTCCTACGAGCAGTACTTC.

This clone was seen more than once but under ten times. The chain combines TRBV11-1 with TRBJ2-7, with D perhaps TRBD1 or TRBD2 (5 bases each). This CDR3 has 15 residues. V lost 5 bases to trimming and J lost 6 bases, with 20 bases between them. Germline assignment: CDR1 SGHAT and CDR2 FQDESV (reference sequence). Here the CDR3 DNA reads TGTGCCAGCAGCCCCCAATGGGGGACGCCTTCCGAGCAGTACTTC. It encodes CASSPQWGTPSEQYF.

This clone appeared once. The CDR3 protein is CASSLAPGAGQETQYF. In DNA, the CDR3 is TGTGCCAGCAGCTTGGCGCCTGGGGCAGGGCAAGAGACCCAGTACTTC. This chain joins TRBV5-4 and TRBJ2-5; tentative D call: TRBD1 (5 bases). The ends were cut back, 0 bases at V and 2 bases at J, with 14 bases in the middle. CDR1 is SGHNT, CDR2 YYREEE, per germline (reference sequence). The CDR3 is 16 amino acids.